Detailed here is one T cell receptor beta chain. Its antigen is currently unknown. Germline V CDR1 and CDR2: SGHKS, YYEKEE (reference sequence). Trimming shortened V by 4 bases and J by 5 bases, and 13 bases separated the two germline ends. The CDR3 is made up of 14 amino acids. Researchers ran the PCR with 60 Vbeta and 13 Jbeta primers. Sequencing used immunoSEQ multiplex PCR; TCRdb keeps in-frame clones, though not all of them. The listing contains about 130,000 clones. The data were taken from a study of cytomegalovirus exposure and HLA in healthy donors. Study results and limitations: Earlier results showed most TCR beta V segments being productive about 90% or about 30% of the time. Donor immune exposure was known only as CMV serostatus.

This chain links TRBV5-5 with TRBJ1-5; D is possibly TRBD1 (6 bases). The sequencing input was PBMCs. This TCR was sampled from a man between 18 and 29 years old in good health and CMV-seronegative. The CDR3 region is CASSPVAGDQPQHF. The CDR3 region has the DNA TGTGCCAGCAGCCCGGTGGCAGGGGATCAGCCCCAGCATTTT.